This T cell receptor (beta chain) was identified in a study of blood T cell repertoires in COVID-19. About the research overall: The origin of the acute and convalescent COVID-19 samples was the United States, Italy and Spain. PBMCs, B-cell-depleted T cells, or T cells provided the cDNA or gDNA that made up the material.

Authors' analysis steps: Estimates of nucleated cell counts were drawn from the amplification of reference gene primers. Data came from immunoSEQ multiplex PCR; TCRdb stores just in-frame clones and leaves some out. Clone size and the V and J calls come from that table; the DNA yielded D and trimming. Of roughly 200,000 clones listed, 80% to 90% are singletons. V was shortened by 4 bases and J by 4 bases, with 11 bases between the two germline ends. Germline-derived CDR1 and CDR2 are LGHDT and YNNKEL (reference sequence). The CDR3 consists of 14 residues. Allocation to cohorts depended on clinical history reported by the participants.

The TCR comes from a woman aged 40 to 49 with acute COVID-19. The chain combines TRBV3-1 (or the pseudogene TRBV3-2) with TRBJ1-3, with D uncertain. The sequenced material came from PBMCs or T cells enriched from blood (not recorded which). The CDR3 DNA reads TGTGCCAGCAGCCCAAGCGGGCAGGGAAACACCATATATTTT. It is translated as CASSPSGQGNTIYF.